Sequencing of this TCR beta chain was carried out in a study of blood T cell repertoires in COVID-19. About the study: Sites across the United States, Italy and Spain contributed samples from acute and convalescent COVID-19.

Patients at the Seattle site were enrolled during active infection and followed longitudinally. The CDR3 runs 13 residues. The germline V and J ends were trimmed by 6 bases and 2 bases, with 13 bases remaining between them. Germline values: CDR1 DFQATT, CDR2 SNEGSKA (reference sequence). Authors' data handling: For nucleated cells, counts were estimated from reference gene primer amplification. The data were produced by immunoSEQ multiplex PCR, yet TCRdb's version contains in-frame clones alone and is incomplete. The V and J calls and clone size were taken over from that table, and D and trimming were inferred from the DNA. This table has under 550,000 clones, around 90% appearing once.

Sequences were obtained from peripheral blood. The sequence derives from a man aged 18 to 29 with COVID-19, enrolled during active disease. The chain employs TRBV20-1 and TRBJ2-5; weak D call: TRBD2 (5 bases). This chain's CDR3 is CSASRDAQETQYF. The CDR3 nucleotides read TGCAGTGCGAGTCGGGATGCGCAAGAGACCCAGTACTTC.